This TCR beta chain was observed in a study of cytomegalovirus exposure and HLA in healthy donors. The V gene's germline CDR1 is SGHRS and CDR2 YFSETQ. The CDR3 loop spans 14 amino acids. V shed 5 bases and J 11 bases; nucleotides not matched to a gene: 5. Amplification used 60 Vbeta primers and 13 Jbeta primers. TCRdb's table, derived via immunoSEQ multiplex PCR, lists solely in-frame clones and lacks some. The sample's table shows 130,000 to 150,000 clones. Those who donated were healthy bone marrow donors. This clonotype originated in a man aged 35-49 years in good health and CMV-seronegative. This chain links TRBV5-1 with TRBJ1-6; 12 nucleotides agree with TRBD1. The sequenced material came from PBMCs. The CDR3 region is CASSPGQGATPLHF. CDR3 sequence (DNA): TGCGCCAGCAGTCCGGGACAGGGGGCAACACCCCTCCACTTT.